This T cell receptor (beta chain) was profiled in a study of T cells in localized non-small cell lung cancer. This clone is a singleton in its sample. The V gene end was trimmed by 7 bases and the J gene end by 2 bases; junction bases not matched to a gene: 10. Germline lookup yields CDR1 LNHDA and CDR2 SQIVND (reference sequence). The length of the CDR3 is 17 residues. Assay used: immunoSEQ multiplex PCR; TCRdb lists only in-frame clones, some missing. The data show 30,000 to 40,000 clones, around 90% seen once. Specimen: peripheral blood, collected before any cancer treatment. The chain carries TRBV19 and TRBJ2-6, with TRBD1 identical over 8 bases. The TCR comes from a man between 40 and 70 years old with stage I lung adenocarcinoma. The CDR3 DNA follows: TGTGCCAGTACCGATCGGACAGGGTTCACTGGGGCCAACGTCCTGACTTTC. Amino acid sequence: CASTDRTGFTGANVLTF.